This is a list of T cell receptor beta chains from one sample in a study of T-cell memory formation after mild COVID-19. In TCRdb, the 5' RACE reads were re-called with MiXCR into one record per CDR3 protein. Of about 210,000 distinct CDR3 sequences detected, around 30% appear once; the ten largest clones hold roughly 11%. What was sequenced was PBMCs or a T cell subset sorted from them (not recorded which). The receptors stem from an adult woman who had mild COVID-19 (a few samples of this study predate the infection). Cell type and time point are not known. The CDR3 runs from the conserved cysteine through the conserved F or W. The D gene is left open where the match is weak. Rows may omit the clone size; those that give it use once, few, many or a size class.

abundance	v_gene	j_gene	d_gene	CDR3aa	CDR3nt
.	TRBV29-1	TRBJ2-7	.	CSVLGPVSYEQYF	TGCAGCGTGTTGGGCCCCGTGTCCTACGAGCAGTACTTC
few	TRBV5-6	TRBJ1-1	TRBD1	CASSSDRGPLNTEAFF	TGTGCCAGCAGCAGTGACAGGGGCCCGCTGAACACTGAAGCTTTCTTT
few	TRBV20-1	TRBJ2-7	TRBD2	CSVSGGEGQYF	TGCAGTGTATCAGGTGGGGAGGGGCAGTACTTC
.	TRBV7-3	TRBJ2-1	TRBD2	CASSQQGLVSLYNEQFF	TGTGCCAGCAGCCAACAGGGACTAGTTAGCTTGTACAATGAGCAGTTCTTC
.	TRBV11-3	TRBJ2-3	.	CASSLGNRDTQYF	TGTGCCAGCAGCTTAGGGAACCGGGATACGCAGTATTTT
few	TRBV7-8	TRBJ2-3	TRBD2	CASSSRTSGGTDTQYF	TGTGCCAGCAGCTCGAGGACTAGCGGAGGCACAGATACGCAGTATTTT
.	TRBV11-2	TRBJ1-5	TRBD1	CASSPYGTGGRNQPQHF	TGTGCCAGCAGCCCCTATGGGACAGGGGGTCGGAATCAGCCCCAGCATTTT
.	TRBV24-1	TRBJ1-6	.	CATSGGGADSPLHF	TGTGCCACCAGTGGCGGGGGCGCCGATTCACCCCTCCACTTT
.	TRBV7-2	TRBJ1-5	.	CASSRRVRVRGQPQHF	TGTGCCAGCAGCCGGAGGGTCAGGGTAAGGGGTCAGCCCCAGCATTTT
few	TRBV18	TRBJ1-3	.	CASSPRAHHTSGNTIYF	TGTGCCAGCTCCCCCCGGGCACACCATACGTCTGGAAACACCATATATTTT
few	TRBV12-3/TRBV12-4	TRBJ2-7	TRBD1	CASARDRSSYEQYF	TGTGCCAGCGCCCGGGACAGGAGCTCCTACGAGCAGTACTTC
few	TRBV20-1	TRBJ2-7	.	CSVEGGTGILRDEQYF	TGCAGTGTTGAGGGAGGGACAGGTATCCTGAGAGACGAGCAGTACTTC
few	TRBV11-2	TRBJ1-1	.	CASSLDFEAFF	TGTGCCAGCAGCTTAGACTTTGAAGCTTTCTTT
.	TRBV5-4	TRBJ2-5	TRBD1	CASIPMTGGSETQYF	TGTGCCAGCATCCCTATGACAGGGGGGTCGGAGACCCAGTACTTC
.	TRBV25-1	TRBJ2-1	.	CASSGSWGFYNEQFF	TGTGCCAGCAGTGGATCGTGGGGGTTCTACAATGAGCAGTTCTTC
.	TRBV11-3	TRBJ2-1	TRBD2	CASSLDQGRRASGNNEQFF	TGTGCCAGCAGCTTAGATCAGGGGAGGCGGGCTAGCGGGAACAATGAGCAGTTCTTC
few	TRBV18	TRBJ2-7	TRBD1	CASSPPPGTGTYEQYF	TGTGCCAGCTCACCACCACCTGGGACAGGGACCTACGAGCAGTACTTC
few	TRBV12-3/TRBV12-4	TRBJ2-2	TRBD1	CASSLGGTVTGELFF	TGTGCCAGCAGTTTAGGGGGGACAGTCACCGGGGAGCTGTTTTTT
.	TRBV10-3	TRBJ2-7	TRBD1	CAISGEGAQFYEQYF	TGTGCCATCAGTGGAGAGGGGGCCCAATTCTACGAGCAGTACTTC
.	TRBV15	TRBJ1-2	.	CATSRGLGGAYGYTF	TGTGCCACCAGCAGAGGGCTCGGAGGGGCGTATGGCTACACCTTC
few	TRBV29-1	TRBJ1-2	TRBD1	CSVGQGMSGYTF	TGCAGCGTGGGACAGGGAATGAGTGGCTACACCTTC
.	TRBV3-1	TRBJ2-5	TRBD2	CASSHVRREARETQYF	TGTGCCAGCAGCCACGTACGGCGGGAGGCCCGAGAGACCCAGTACTTC
.	TRBV6-2/TRBV6-3	TRBJ1-5	.	CASRNGGIYNQPQHF	TGTGCCAGCAGAAATGGGGGGATCTACAATCAGCCCCAGCATTTT
few	TRBV5-1	TRBJ2-7	TRBD2	CASSLGGTSFDEQYF	TGCGCCAGCAGCTTGGGGGGGACTAGTTTTGACGAGCAGTACTTC
few	TRBV3-1	TRBJ2-1	.	CASSQERLPSYNEQFF	TGTGCCAGCAGCCAAGAGCGCCTCCCCTCCTACAATGAGCAGTTCTTC
.	TRBV20-1	TRBJ2-1	TRBD2	CSAGMGLVTNEQFF	TGCAGTGCTGGAATGGGACTAGTAACGAATGAGCAGTTCTTC
.	TRBV11-3	TRBJ2-7	.	CASSLGPSSEQYF	TGTGCCAGCAGCTTAGGACCCTCGTCCGAGCAGTACTTC
.	TRBV23-1	TRBJ2-1	.	CASRPRELASSSYNEQFF	TGCGCCAGCCGCCCCAGGGAACTCGCTAGCAGTTCCTACAATGAGCAGTTCTTC
.	TRBV2	TRBJ2-4	.	CASRPTEGAAKNIQYF	TGTGCCAGCAGACCTACGGAGGGGGCGGCCAAAAACATTCAGTACTTC
.	TRBV6-5	TRBJ2-1	TRBD2	CASSPGLAARNEQFF	TGTGCCAGCAGCCCAGGACTAGCGGCGAGAAATGAGCAGTTCTTC